This TCR beta chain was sequenced during a study of cytomegalovirus exposure and HLA in healthy donors. The CDR3 contains 15 residues. Trimming removed 2 bases from V and 3 bases from J, with 14 bases in between. Germline CDR1 is LGHNA and CDR2 is YNFKEQ. Study findings and constraints: No immune exposure information besides CMV serostatus was available. An analysis was carried out later, and it reportedly showed fewer N-insertions in an Asian-associated ancestry cluster than the approximately 700-donor mean.

Use of 60 Vbeta and 13 Jbeta primers characterized the PCR. In the source study's methods: Tens of millions of unique TCR beta chains, roughly 11 million of them shared, were counted by a later analysis. Sequenced by immunoSEQ multiplex PCR; TCRdb stores in-frame clones only, minus some. The V and J calls and the clone size are those of that table, but D and trimming were determined from the DNA. The sample lists about 200,000 clones; 65% to 85% were seen once. With regard to this clone: Its antigen is as yet unknown.

The material sequenced was PBMCs. The J gene is TRBJ2-7, the V gene TRBV4-2; D might be TRBD2 (6 bases). This sequence was found in a woman aged 25 to 39 in good health and CMV-seronegative. CDR3 sequence reads: CASSQPGGAIYEQYF. The CDR3 region has the DNA TGTGCCAGCAGCCAACCCGGAGGGGCCATCTACGAGCAGTACTTC.